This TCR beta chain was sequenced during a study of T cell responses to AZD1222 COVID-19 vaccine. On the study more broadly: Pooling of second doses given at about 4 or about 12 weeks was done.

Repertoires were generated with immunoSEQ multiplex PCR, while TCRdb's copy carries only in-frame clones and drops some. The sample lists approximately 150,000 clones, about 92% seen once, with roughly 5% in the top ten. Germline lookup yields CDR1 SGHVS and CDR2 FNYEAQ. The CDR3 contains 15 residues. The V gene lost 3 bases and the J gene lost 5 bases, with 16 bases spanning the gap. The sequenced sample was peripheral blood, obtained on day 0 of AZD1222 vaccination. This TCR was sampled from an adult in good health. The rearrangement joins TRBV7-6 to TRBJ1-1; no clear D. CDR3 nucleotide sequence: TGTGCCAGCAGCTTTGGAACGGGTTCGGGAACTGAAGCTTTCTTT. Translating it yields CASSFGTGSGTEAFF.